The 25 T cell receptor beta chains given below trace back to one sample, sequenced in a study of Graves' ophthalmopathy and Graves' hyperthyroidism. Amplification targeted the TCR beta CDR3 regions, with RNA transcripts as the source material. RT-PCR with HTBI primers came first, then second-round multiplex PCR. TCRdb analysed the multiplex PCR reads with MiXCR anew, one entry per CDR3 protein. The sample lists a few hundred thousand distinct CDR3 sequences, less than 40% seen once, with roughly 4% in the top ten. The sequencing input was peripheral blood or thyroid tissue (not recorded which). The receptors here all came from an adult man with Graves' hyperthyroidism.

This chain links TRBV10-3 with TRBJ1-3, with a tentative D call TRBD1 (5 bases). Trimming stripped 6 bases from V and 1 base from J, with 10 bases between. The CDR3 sequence is 14 residues long. CDR1 is ENHRY, CDR2 SYGVKD, per germline. The DNA of the CDR3 is TGTGCCATCAGCCTACGGGGGTCTGGAAACACCATATATTTT. Amino acids: CAISLRGSGNTIYF.

This clonotype has a count of ten or more. The gene calls are TRBV6-6 and TRBJ2-7; the D call may be TRBD1 or TRBD2 (5 bases each). With 5 bases removed from V and 2 bases from J, the gap between germline ends came to 7 bases. CDR3 size: 12 residues. Germline CDR1 MNHNY, CDR2 SVGAGI (reference sequence). Here the CDR3 reads CASSGTAYEQYF. CDR3 in DNA: TGTGCCAGCAGTGGGACCGCCTACGAGCAGTACTTC.

The rearrangement links TRBV20-1 to TRBJ1-2; D gene unclear. The CDR3 has 14 residues. Trimming pared 3 bases from V and 0 bases from J, leaving 11 bases between. Looked up from germline, CDR1 is DFQATT and CDR2 is SNEGSKA (reference sequence). CDR3 residues: CSARDGRSNYGYTF. The CDR3 DNA sequence: TGCAGTGCTAGGGACGGAAGATCTAACTATGGCTACACCTTC.

This chain connects TRBV7-2 to TRBJ2-7, with D uncertain. Germline V lookup: CDR1 SGHTA, CDR2 FQGNSA. This CDR3 has 17 residues. Trimming shortened V by 1 base and J by 7 bases, and 23 bases separated the two germline ends. CDR3 nucleotides: TGTGCCAGCAGCTTAGATCTGAAGCTAGTGGGCCTTCTGGAGCAGTACTTC. It encodes CASSLDLKLVGLLEQYF.

The chain couples TRBV7-8 to TRBJ1-6, with D uncertain. This CDR3 has 13 amino acids. Germline V CDR1 and CDR2: SGHVS, FQNEAQ. The V gene lost 5 bases and the J gene lost 7 bases, with 9 bases spanning the gap. CDR3 in amino acids: CASSISPNSPLHF. CDR3 DNA sequence: TGTGCCAGCAGCATTTCGCCGAATTCACCCCTCCACTTT. Full variable domain (rest looked up from reference TRBV7-8 and TRBJ1-6): GAGVSQSPRYKVAKRGQDVALRCDPISGHVSLFWYQQALGQGPEFLTYFQNEAQLDKSGLPSDRFFAERPEGSVSTLKIQRTQQEDSAVYLCASSISPNSPLHFGNGTRLTVT.

This clonotype was seen many times. The chain recombines TRBV6-5 with TRBJ2-5; 7 bases line up with TRBD1. This CDR3 contains 15 residues. With 8 bases clipped from V and 2 bases from J, the junction kept 11 bases outside the gene matches. Germline V gene lookup returns CDR1 MNHEY and CDR2 SVGAGI. Written as DNA, the CDR3 is TGTGCCAGCGCGAGGGGGCATCCAAGTCAAGAGACCCAGTACTTC. This translates into CASARGHPSQETQYF.

This rearrangement joins TRBV6-5 to TRBJ2-5; TRBD2 agrees at 11 bases. This CDR3 comprises 17 residues. V shed 0 bases, J shed 5 bases, and the junction held 8 bases outside the gene matches. Germline CDR1 is MNHEY and CDR2 is SVGAGI. In DNA, the CDR3 is TGTGCCAGCAGTTACTCGTCTAGCGGGGGGAGGGGGGAGACCCAGTACTTC. Translating gives CASSYSSSGGRGETQYF.

This clonotype was observed many times. The chain recombines TRBV10-3 with TRBJ2-7, with TRBD2 identical over 9 bases. Trimming took 5 bases from V and 4 from J; bases not matched to a gene: 6. Germline-derived CDR1 and CDR2 are ENHRY and SYGVKD. This CDR3 comprises 14 residues. CDR3 amino acids: CAISSSGELYEQYF. The CDR3 coding sequence is TGTGCCATCAGTTCTAGCGGGGAATTATACGAGCAGTACTTC.

This chain links TRBV10-3 with TRBJ1-1; 10 nucleotides match TRBD1. The CDR3 is 14 residues long. Germline-derived CDR1 and CDR2 are ENHRY and SYGVKD. V trimming: 10 bases; J trimming: 6 bases; junction bases outside the gene matches: 11. CDR3 nucleotides: TGTGCCAGCAATGTATCGGGACAGGGGCCTGAAGCTTTCTTT. Amino acid sequence: CASNVSGQGPEAFF.

Many counts were recorded for this clonotype. The chain uses TRBV5-6 and TRBJ1-1, with D perhaps matching TRBD1 (6 bases). V was shortened by 1 base and J by 11 bases, with 12 bases between the two germline ends. The CDR3 extends over 12 amino acids. Germline CDR1 and CDR2: SGHDT and YYEEEE. The CDR3 protein is CASSLLQGRAFF. The CDR3 DNA follows: TGTGCCAGCAGCTTGCTACAGGGACGCGCTTTCTTT.

This clonotype was recorded many times. The chain is built from TRBV5-5 and TRBJ2-7; 11 nucleotides align to TRBD1. V was clipped by 1 base and J by 5 bases; unmatched bases: 5. This CDR3 is 15 amino acids long. Germline CDR1 and CDR2: SGHKS and YYEKEE (reference sequence). DNA for the CDR3: TGTGCCAGCAGCTTGACGCGGACAGGGGGCGACGAGCAGTACTTC. Translation gives CASSLTRTGGDEQYF.

Note on this clonotype: A much larger clone is a single base away; this may be a read error. V is TRBV6-1 and J is TRBJ1-2; D unresolved. The V end lost 10 bases, the J end lost 4 bases, and 19 bases lay between the germline ends. This CDR3 spans 14 amino acids. CDR1 is MNHNS and CDR2 is SASEGT in the germline V gene. CDR3 sequence: CATYQRATSYGYTF. The CDR3 region has the DNA TGTGCCACCTATCAGAGGGCGACTAGCTATGGCTACACCTTC.

This clonotype was seen ten or more times. The V call is TRBV19, the J call TRBJ1-5, with 9 bases that match TRBD1. V was clipped by 6 bases and J by 4 bases; unmatched bases: 4. The germline V gene encodes CDR1 LNHDA and CDR2 SQIVND (reference sequence). The CDR3 spans 14 residues. CDR3 DNA: TGTGCCAGTAGGGGACAGGGTTTGAATCAGCCCCAGCATTTT. This translates into CASRGQGLNQPQHF.

Of note for this clonotype: One junction end does not reproduce the germline sequence, and a read error may be involved. The chain carries TRBV7-8 and TRBJ2-7, with TRBD2 identical over 7 bases. The CDR3 loop spans 14 amino acids. Germline lookup yields CDR1 SGHVS and CDR2 FQNEAQ. The CDR3 DNA is TGTGCCAGCAAGCCCCCGGGAGGCACCGGGGAGCTGTACTTC. This encodes CASKPPGGTGELYF.

The rearrangement links TRBV12-3 or TRBV12-4 to TRBJ1-2; D might be TRBD1 (5 bases). The CDR3 is 14 residues long. Trimming took off 2 bases at V and 2 bases at J, with 9 bases between the two ends. The CDR3 sequence is CASSLSTDNYGYTF. Here the CDR3 DNA reads TGTGCCAGCAGTTTATCGACAGACAACTATGGCTACACCTTC.

J is TRBJ1-3 and V is TRBV2, with D unclear. Between the trimmed V and J ends, which lost 3 bases and 5 bases, there was a span of 8 bases. Germline values: CDR1 SNHLY, CDR2 FYNNEI. CDR3 length: 13 residues. The CDR3 is CASSEGGRNTIYF. For the CDR3, the DNA is TGTGCCAGCAGTGAGGGAGGGAGAAACACCATATATTTT.

The chain has TRBV5-1 and TRBJ2-5; unclear D gene. There are 15 residues in the CDR3. Trimming took off 5 bases at V and 0 bases at J, with 14 bases between the two ends. CDR1 SGHRS and CDR2 YFSETQ come from the germline V gene. The CDR3 nucleotides are TGCGCCAGCAGAAGAGAGCTGGGGAACCAAGAGACCCAGTACTTC. Amino acid sequence: CASRRELGNQETQYF. The full variable domain, rest sourced from reference TRBV5-1 and TRBJ2-5, is KAGVTQTPRYLIKTRGQQVTLSCSPISGHRSVSWYQQTPGQGLQFLFEYFSETQRNKGNFPGRFSGRQFSNSRSEMNVSTLELGDSALYLCASRRELGNQETQYFGPGTRLLVL.

V is TRBV3-1 and J is TRBJ1-2; D unclear. The germline CDR1 and CDR2 sequences are LGHDT and YNNKEL (reference sequence). V was shortened by 1 base and J by 6 bases, with 9 bases between the two germline ends. The CDR3 covers 13 residues. CDR3: CASSQVRDHGYTF. Written as DNA, the CDR3 is TGTGCCAGCAGCCAAGTAAGGGATCATGGCTACACCTTC.

The V gene is TRBV19, the J gene TRBJ2-5, with D hard to call. This CDR3 region has 13 residues. The germline V gene has CDR1 LNHDA and CDR2 SQIVND (reference sequence). Trimming took 6 bases from V and 0 from J, leaving 8 bases between them. CDR3 bases: TGTGCCAGTAGCGGTCCACACCAAGAGACCCAGTACTTC. Translated: CASSGPHQETQYF.

The genes are TRBV29-1 and TRBJ1-2; unclear D gene. The CDR3 runs 15 residues. Trimming took 0 bases from V and 5 from J, leaving 16 bases between them. CDR1 is SQVTM, CDR2 ANQGSEA, per germline. This CDR3 is CSVEEQSTVTYGYTF. CDR3 in DNA: TGCAGCGTTGAAGAACAGTCGACGGTTACTTATGGCTACACCTTC.

In this sample, this clonotype turned up many times. This chain links TRBV15 with TRBJ1-2; TRBD1 is a possible D gene (6 bases). The V gene lost 1 base and the J gene lost 2 bases, with 14 bases spanning the gap. The CDR3 is made up of 16 amino acids. Looked up from germline, CDR1 is LNHNV and CDR2 is YYDKDF (reference sequence). CDR3 in amino acids: CATSRGRTGPNYGYTF. CDR3 DNA sequence: TGTGCCACCAGCAGAGGAAGAACAGGGCCAAACTATGGCTACACCTTC.

The table lists this clonotype with a few counts. The chain carries TRBV6-6 and TRBJ1-5; unclear D gene. The V and J ends lost 7 bases and 3 bases respectively, with 19 bases between them. Germline V lookup: CDR1 MNHNY, CDR2 SVGAGI (reference sequence). The CDR3 runs 16 residues. CDR3 bases: TGTGCCAGCATGGAAGTGGGCGGAGGAATCAATCAGCCCCAGCATTTT. Translation gives CASMEVGGGINQPQHF.

The sample holds many counts of this clonotype. The chain is built from TRBV11-2 and TRBJ1-2; 8 nucleotides agree with TRBD1. The germline V gene encodes CDR1 SGHAT and CDR2 FQNNGV. The CDR3 has 18 amino acids. The J segment lost 0 bases and the V segment lost 5 bases, leaving 14 bases of the junction unmatched. DNA of the CDR3: TGTGCCAGCAGCGGGCGTGATTTTGGACAGGGATCTAACTATGGCTACACCTTC. Protein: CASSGRDFGQGSNYGYTF.

V and J are TRBV25-1 and TRBJ1-4; D ambiguous. V was trimmed by 7 bases and J by 3 bases, leaving 9 bases between them. The V gene's germline CDR1 is MGHDK and CDR2 SYGVNS. The CDR3 is 13 amino acids. CDR3 region: CASMPGPNEKLFF. The CDR3 DNA reads as TGTGCCAGCATGCCAGGACCTAATGAAAAACTGTTTTTT.

With regard to this clonotype: Since a much larger clone is just one base distant, this may be a read error. The chain carries TRBV5-1 and TRBJ1-1; 8 nucleotides match TRBD1. The V segment lost 7 bases and the J segment 1 base; nucleotides outside the gene matches: 15. CDR1 is SGHRS, CDR2 YFSETQ, per germline. The CDR3 sequence is 17 residues long. The CDR3 coding sequence is TGCGCCAGCGGCAAGGGACAGGTGAGCGGGTGGAACACTGAAGCTTTCTTT. It yields the protein CASGKGQVSGWNTEAFF.